What follows describes a single TCR beta chain. The protocol was immunoSEQ multiplex PCR, while the TCRdb copy is restricted to in-frame clones and leaves out a portion. The table has just under 550,000 clones, 75% to 80% seen once. Trimming took 4 bases from V and 5 from J, leaving 15 bases between them. The CDR3 is 14 residues long. CDR1 is MNHEY and CDR2 is SMNVEV in the germline V gene (reference sequence). The data derive from a study of shared T cell receptors in the human thymus. The sample also formed part of further work on human thymus T cells. This second study notes: Each of the donors was a healthy Finnish infant who was undergoing open corrective cardiac surgery for congenital heart defects. Obtained as resections during corrective heart surgery, the thymus tissue was then studied.

This TCR was recovered from a boy younger than two with a congenital heart defect. The chain couples TRBV27 to TRBJ2-7; D may be TRBD2 (6 bases). Input material: thymocytes. The DNA of the CDR3 is TGTGCCAGCAGTTACCGGGACTCTCGGCACGAGCAGTACTTC. Encoded protein: CASSYRDSRHEQYF.